This T cell receptor (beta chain) was sequenced for a study of T-cell reconstitution after alpha-beta-depleted transplantation in children. The TCRbeta library was prepared with unique molecular identifiers. TCRdb redid the calling of the PCR reads with MiXCR, one entry per CDR3 protein. The repertoire holds hundreds of thousands of distinct CDR3 sequences, with about 12% as singletons. CDR1 SGHVS and CDR2 FQNEAQ come from the germline V gene. Trimming at V came to 3 bases and at J to 5 bases, leaving 14 bases not matched to a gene. This CDR3 is built from 17 residues. This sequence originates from a girl aged 2-9 years with congenital amegakaryocytic thrombocytopenia, due to receive a stem cell transplant. Here the sequenced sample was PBMCs, taken before TCRalphabeta/CD19-depleted stem cell transplant. This sequence joins TRBV7-8 and TRBJ2-3; 7 bases map to TRBD2. The CDR3 here is CASSFLFSGSSVDTQYF. The CDR3 nucleotides read TGTGCCAGCAGCTTTCTATTTAGCGGGTCGTCCGTAGATACGCAGTATTTT. The whole variable domain, filled in from reference TRBV7-8 and TRBJ2-3, reads GAGVSQSPRYKVAKRGQDVALRCDPISGHVSLFWYQQALGQGPEFLTYFQNEAQLDKSGLPSDRFFAERPEGSVSTLKIQRTQQEDSAVYLCASSFLFSGSSVDTQYFGPGTRLTVL.